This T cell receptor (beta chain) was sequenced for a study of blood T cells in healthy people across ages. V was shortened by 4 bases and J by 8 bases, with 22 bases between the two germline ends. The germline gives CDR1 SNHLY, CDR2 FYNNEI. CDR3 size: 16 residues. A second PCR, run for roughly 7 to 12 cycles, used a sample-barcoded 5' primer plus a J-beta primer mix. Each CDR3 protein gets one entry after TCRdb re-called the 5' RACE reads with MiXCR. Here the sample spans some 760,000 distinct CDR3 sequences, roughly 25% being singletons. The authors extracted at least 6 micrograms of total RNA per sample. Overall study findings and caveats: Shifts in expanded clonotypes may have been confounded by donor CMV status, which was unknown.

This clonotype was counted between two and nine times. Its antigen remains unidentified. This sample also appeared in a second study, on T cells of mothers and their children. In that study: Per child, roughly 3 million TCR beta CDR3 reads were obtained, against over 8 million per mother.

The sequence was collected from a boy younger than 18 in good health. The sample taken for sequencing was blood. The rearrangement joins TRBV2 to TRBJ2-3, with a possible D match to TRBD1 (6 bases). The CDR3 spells CASSGVVGALYSTQYF. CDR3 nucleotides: TGTGCCAGCAGTGGAGTGGTGGGGGCCCTTTATAGTACGCAGTATTTT.